This is a list of T cell receptor beta chains from one sample in a study of beta chain features in type 1 diabetes. TCRdb keeps only in-frame clones here, not all; method: immunoSEQ multiplex PCR. The sample yields about 40,000 clones, roughly 50% seen once. What was sequenced was central memory CD4+ T cells from blood. All receptors come from a woman between 18 and 29 years old in good health. CDR3s leave out the opening cysteine and the closing phenylalanine or tryptophan. Fields, in order: J gene, V gene, CDR3 protein.

j_call: TRBJ2-5
v_call: TRBV4-3
cdr3_aa: ASSLGQVQY

j_call: TRBJ2-5
v_call: TRBV5-8
cdr3_aa: ASSPELAAGSKVTQY

j_call: TRBJ1-1
v_call: TRBV16
cdr3_aa: ASSHVVNTEAF

j_call: TRBJ2-7
v_call: TRBV29-1
cdr3_aa: SAGGGQTYEQY

j_call: TRBJ1-2
v_call: TRBV2
cdr3_aa: ASSELTGTGALGEGYT

j_call: TRBJ2-1
v_call: TRBV11-2
cdr3_aa: ASSPGLGSYNEQF

j_call: TRBJ2-1
v_call: TRBV11-3
cdr3_aa: ASSLGTSGDNEQF

j_call: TRBJ2-7
v_call: TRBV6-1
cdr3_aa: ASSEGLSGRVDYEQY

j_call: TRBJ2-7
v_call: TRBV6-8
cdr3_aa: ARRQGISYEQY

j_call: TRBJ1-3
v_call: TRBV5-1
cdr3_aa: ASSERQGARISSGNTIY

j_call: TRBJ2-3
v_call: TRBV7-2
cdr3_aa: ASSLRPAGTTDTQY

j_call: TRBJ2-3
v_call: TRBV5-6
cdr3_aa: ASSLGLAGSTDTQY

j_call: TRBJ2-1
v_call: TRBV6-6
cdr3_aa: ASRNRDNEQF

j_call: TRBJ2-7
v_call: TRBV7-9
cdr3_aa: ASSKLANEQY

j_call: TRBJ1-2
v_call: TRBV25-1
cdr3_aa: ASSSAGHGYT

j_call: TRBJ2-2
v_call: TRBV7-6
cdr3_aa: ASSLGGGQSTGELF

j_call: TRBJ1-1
v_call: TRBV2
cdr3_aa: ASTEVGDTEAF

j_call: TRBJ1-3
v_call: TRBV18
cdr3_aa: ASSPTGQSSGNTIY

j_call: TRBJ2-5
v_call: TRBV30
cdr3_aa: AWSVQHAGPETQY

j_call: TRBJ2-1
v_call: TRBV5-4
cdr3_aa: ASRSPAGGRNEQF

j_call: TRBJ2-2
v_call: TRBV6-1
cdr3_aa: ASSEVLRGTGELF

j_call: TRBJ2-1
v_call: TRBV19
cdr3_aa: ASSTGLDYEQF

j_call: TRBJ2-7
v_call: TRBV6-6
cdr3_aa: ASRTGGTAYEQY

j_call: TRBJ2-7
v_call: TRBV14
cdr3_aa: ASSLPGQGNEQY

j_call: TRBJ2-1
v_call: TRBV7-3
cdr3_aa: ASSSGGGNEQF

j_call: TRBJ2-7
v_call: TRBV10-3
cdr3_aa: AISDVRGSSYEQY

j_call: TRBJ2-1
v_call: TRBV21-1
cdr3_aa: ASSKTPSLAGGSNEQF

j_call: .
v_call: TRBV6-1
cdr3_aa: ASIQRGGYEQY

j_call: TRBJ2-3
v_call: TRBV5-1
cdr3_aa: ASSWGLVHSDTQY

j_call: TRBJ2-5
v_call: TRBV20-1
cdr3_aa: SAKGEETQY

j_call: TRBJ2-4
v_call: TRBV5-1
cdr3_aa: ASSLGGGEAEY

j_call: TRBJ2-7
v_call: TRBV19
cdr3_aa: ASSTPKRTGSSYEQY

j_call: TRBJ1-2
v_call: TRBV5-5
cdr3_aa: ASSLEDRGLSSYT

j_call: TRBJ2-3
v_call: TRBV29-1
cdr3_aa: SVEDRGLVADTQY

j_call: TRBJ2-7
v_call: TRBV25-1
cdr3_aa: ASSESRAYEQY

j_call: TRBJ2-5
v_call: TRBV6-1
cdr3_aa: ASSSIAGGLRAQY

j_call: TRBJ2-7
v_call: TRBV6-6
cdr3_aa: ASSLRQPDYEQY

j_call: TRBJ2-5
v_call: TRBV5-4
cdr3_aa: ASSLRASGRQETQY

j_call: TRBJ1-1
v_call: TRBV30
cdr3_aa: AWEQVNTEAF

j_call: TRBJ1-4
v_call: TRBV5-1
cdr3_aa: ASSLKGWGDEKLF

j_call: TRBJ2-3
v_call: TRBV7-9
cdr3_aa: ASSPNTDTQY

j_call: TRBJ2-7
v_call: TRBV4-2
cdr3_aa: ASSQPVGEGSYEQY

j_call: TRBJ1-1
v_call: TRBV5-1
cdr3_aa: ASSLLGQLNTEAF

j_call: TRBJ2-1
v_call: TRBV5-6
cdr3_aa: ASSFIQGLGEQF

j_call: TRBJ1-5
v_call: TRBV27
cdr3_aa: ASSPQGQPQH

j_call: TRBJ2-5
v_call: TRBV13
cdr3_aa: ASSLRGVNKETQY

j_call: TRBJ2-7
v_call: TRBV9
cdr3_aa: ASSVANSLDEQY

j_call: TRBJ2-1
v_call: TRBV9
cdr3_aa: ASGGGQDGRASYNEQF

j_call: TRBJ1-2
v_call: TRBV28
cdr3_aa: ASSTAGGNYGYT

j_call: TRBJ2-1
v_call: TRBV7-9
cdr3_aa: ASSFPEGFYNEQF

j_call: TRBJ2-1
v_call: TRBV5-4
cdr3_aa: ASSLTLTDNGQF